A single T cell receptor beta chain is shown here with its context. CDR3 size: 15 residues. The germline V gene has CDR1 SGHKS and CDR2 YYEKEE (reference sequence). V lost 0 bases to trimming and J lost 0 bases, with 7 bases between them. These data originate in a study of blood T cell repertoires in COVID-19. The wider study: Sources were T cells, B-cell-depleted T cells, or PBMCs; the material itself was cDNA or gDNA.

In the authors' workflow: Amplification of reference gene primers provided the estimated nucleated cell counts. The table came from immunoSEQ multiplex PCR; TCRdb's copy has only in-frame clones and leaves some out. V, J and clone size derive from that table, while D and trimming were established from the DNA sequence. The data hold 100,000 to 150,000 clones, with around four fifths observed a single time. This sequence was found in an elderly man with COVID-19, enrolled during active disease. The V gene is TRBV5-5, the J gene TRBJ1-5; D ambiguous. Sequenced material: peripheral blood. DNA of the CDR3: TGTGCCAGCAGCTTGGTCCAGTATAGCAATCAGCCCCAGCATTTT. Its translation: CASSLVQYSNQPQHF.